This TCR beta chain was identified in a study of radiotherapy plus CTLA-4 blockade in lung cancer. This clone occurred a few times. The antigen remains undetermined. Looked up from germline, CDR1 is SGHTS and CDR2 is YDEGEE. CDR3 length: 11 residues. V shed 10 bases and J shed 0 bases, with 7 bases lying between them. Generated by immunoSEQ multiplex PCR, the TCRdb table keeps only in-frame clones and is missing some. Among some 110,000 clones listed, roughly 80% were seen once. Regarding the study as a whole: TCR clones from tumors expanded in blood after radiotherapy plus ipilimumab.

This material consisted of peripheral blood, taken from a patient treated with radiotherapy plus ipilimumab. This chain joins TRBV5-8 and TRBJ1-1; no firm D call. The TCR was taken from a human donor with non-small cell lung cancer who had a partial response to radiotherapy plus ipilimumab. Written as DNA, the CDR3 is TGTGCCGAACAAGTGAACACTGAAGCTTTCTTT. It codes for CAEQVNTEAFF.